This is a list of T cell receptor beta chains from one sample in a study of cytomegalovirus exposure and HLA in healthy donors. Clones were sequenced by immunoSEQ multiplex PCR, and TCRdb holds only the in-frame ones, with some missing. The sample holds around 140,000 clones; approximately 89% are singletons and the top ten take 1.2%. Sequenced input: PBMCs. The receptor source for this set is a woman between 18 and 29 years old in good health and CMV-seronegative. The CDR3 runs from the conserved cysteine through the conserved F or W. A D gene is named only where the DNA matches it firmly. Not all rows give a size; the values are once, few, many and, for expanded clones, a class.

d_call	clone_size	v_call	j_call	cdr3_nt	cdr3_aa
TRBD1	.	TRBV5-8	TRBJ1-5	TGTGCCAGCAGCCCAGGGACAGGGGGTCATCAGCCCCAGCATTTT	CASSPGTGGHQPQHF
.	.	TRBV29-1	TRBJ2-1	TGCAGCGTTGGTAATACGGATGAGCAGTTCTTC	CSVGNTDEQFF
.	.	TRBV9	TRBJ2-1	TGTGCCAGCAGCGTATTGTCCTCGAGCTCCTACAATGAGCAGTTCTTC	CASSVLSSSSYNEQFF
.	.	TRBV7-3	TRBJ1-5	TGTGCCAGCAGCGCTTACCCCGGGCAGCCCCAGCATTTT	CASSAYPGQPQHF
TRBD2	.	TRBV9	TRBJ2-2	TGTGCCAGCAGCCCTCAAGCGGGGGGAAACACCGGGGAGCTGTTTTTT	CASSPQAGGNTGELFF
TRBD2	.	TRBV2	TRBJ2-4	TGTGCCAGCACCGAAAGAAGCGGGGGGGCTAGGAACATTCAGTACTTC	CASTERSGGARNIQYF
.	.	TRBV18	TRBJ1-1	TGTGCCAGCTCACCACAGGACAGCTTGAACACTGAAGCTTTCTTT	CASSPQDSLNTEAFF
.	few	TRBV5-1	TRBJ2-7	TGCGCCAGCAGCTTGCGCGACGAGCAGTACTTC	CASSLRDEQYF
.	few	TRBV11-3	TRBJ2-2	TGTGCCAGCAGCCCAAACACCGGGGAGCTGTTTTTT	CASSPNTGELFF
.	.	TRBV6-5	TRBJ1-4	TGTGCCAGCAGTTACTTGGGGGGAGAGGAAAAACTGTTTTTT	CASSYLGGEEKLFF
TRBD1	.	TRBV11-2	TRBJ1-6	TGTGCCAGCAGCCTCAAGGGCCCGGGACAGGGATCATCACCCCTCCACTTT	CASSLKGPGQGSSPLHF
.	.	TRBV6-1	TRBJ1-2	TGTGCCAGCAGTGAAGGATTGACAGTTTACTATGGCTACACCTTC	CASSEGLTVYYGYTF
.	.	TRBV9	TRBJ1-2	TGTGCCAGCAGCCCCCAGCAGTTGGACTGGCTGGCTTCTGGCTACACCTTC	CASSPQQLDWLASGYTF
.	.	TRBV5-1	TRBJ2-1	TGCGCCAGCAGCGTCCGAAGTTCGGGACACCCCTACAATGAGCAGTTCTTC	CASSVRSSGHPYNEQFF
.	.	TRBV18	TRBJ2-7	TGTGCCACCACCGCAGGAATTATCTACGAGCAGTACTTC	CATTAGIIYEQYF
TRBD1	.	TRBV4-2	TRBJ1-1	TGTGCCAGCAGCCAAGCCCAGGGACAGCCGGTGAACACTGAAGCTTTCTTT	CASSQAQGQPVNTEAFF
.	.	TRBV27	TRBJ2-4	TGTGCCAGCTTCTCGCGGCCGGGAAGCATTCAGTACTTC	CASFSRPGSIQYF
.	.	TRBV7-9	TRBJ2-1	TGTGCCAGCAGCTGGGCGGGCAATGAGCAGTTCTTC	CASSWAGNEQFF
.	.	TRBV18	TRBJ1-2	TGTGCCAGCTCACCATCCCAGGCGACCTATGGCTACACCTTC	CASSPSQATYGYTF
.	.	TRBV7-3	TRBJ2-2	TGTGCCAGCAGCCTCGGAGGGACCGGGGAGCTGTTTTTT	CASSLGGTGELFF
.	.	TRBV29-1	TRBJ1-1	TGCAGCGCCCGCGACGGGGACACTGAAGCTTTCTTT	CSARDGDTEAFF
TRBD1	.	TRBV5-1	TRBJ2-2	TGCGCCAGCAGCTCGGGACAGGGGATCACCGGGGAGCTGTTTTTT	CASSSGQGITGELFF
.	once	TRBV6-5	TRBJ1-1	TGTGCCAGCGTGGCAGGCTTTATGAACACTGAAGCTTTCTTT	CASVAGFMNTEAFF
TRBD1	.	TRBV13	TRBJ2-5	TGTGCCAGCAGCTCAGGACAGGAACCTCAAGAGACCCAGTACTTC	CASSSGQEPQETQYF
.	.	TRBV6-4	TRBJ2-7	TGTGCCAGCCACTTAAAAACAAGGACACCTCTCCAAACGGGACTCCAGTACTTC	CASHLKTRTPLQTGLQYF
.	once	TRBV4-1	TRBJ1-2	TGCGCCAGCAGCCACCCCCTGGGGGGGGATGGCTACACCTTC	CASSHPLGGDGYTF
.	.	TRBV5-5	TRBJ1-2	TGTGCCAGCAGCCCTGGACTCCTCGGGAGCTATGGCTACACCTTC	CASSPGLLGSYGYTF
TRBD1	.	TRBV30	TRBJ2-3	TGTGCCTGGAGACTTCCCCGAGACAGGGTAAGCACAGATACGCAGTATTTT	CAWRLPRDRVSTDTQYF
.	.	TRBV6-1	TRBJ1-1	TGTGCCAGTAGGGAGGGGCCGAACACTGAAGCTTTCTTT	CASREGPNTEAFF
TRBD1	.	TRBV6-5	TRBJ1-2	TGTGCCAGCAGTACAGGACAGGGCTCGGCCCTCTACTTC	CASSTGQGSALYF
TRBD1	.	TRBV11-2	TRBJ1-6	TGTGCCAGCAGCTTGGGAGACAGGGTTGGGTATTCACCCCTCCACTTT	CASSLGDRVGYSPLHF
TRBD1	many	TRBV7-3	TRBJ2-6	TGTGCCAGCAGCTTATCCCGGGACAGGGACGCTGGGGCCAACGTCCTGACTTTC	CASSLSRDRDAGANVLTF
TRBD2	.	TRBV27	TRBJ2-2	TGTGCCAGCAGTTTAAACGGGGGGGCCTACACCGGGGAGCTGTTTTTT	CASSLNGGAYTGELFF
.	.	TRBV11-1	TRBJ2-7	TGTGCCAGCAGCTCGAGGTCCTTGGCCTACGAGCAGTACTTC	CASSSRSLAYEQYF
.	.	TRBV20-1	TRBJ2-1	TGCAGTGCTAGCTCAGTGGCTGAGCAGTTCTTC	CSASSVAEQFF
TRBD1	once	TRBV5-1	TRBJ1-2	TGCGCCAGCAGCTCGATACCGGGACAGGGGTATGGCTACACCTTC	CASSSIPGQGYGYTF
.	.	TRBV19	TRBJ1-5	TGTGCCAGTAGCGCAACAGAAGACCTTAGCAATCAGCCCCAGCATTTT	CASSATEDLSNQPQHF
.	once	TRBV19	TRBJ1-2	TGTGCCAGCACGGTGGGGCAATACTATGGCTACACCTTC	CASTVGQYYGYTF
TRBD1	few	TRBV6-5	TRBJ1-6	TGTGCCAGCGGACAGGCCCAAACCCATAATTCACCCCTCCACTTT	CASGQAQTHNSPLHF
TRBD2	.	TRBV7-6	TRBJ2-2	TGTGCCAGCAGCTTGAGGGGAGGGATCCGGGGGAACACCGGGGAGCTGTTTTTT	CASSLRGGIRGNTGELFF
.	.	TRBV5-1	TRBJ2-5	TGCGCCAGCAGCTTGGAGGGAGGAGGAGAGACCCAGTACTTC	CASSLEGGGETQYF
TRBD1	.	TRBV29-1	TRBJ1-3	TGCAGCGTTGATAGGGTTGAGACAGGGGTCTCTAGTGGAAACACCATATATTTT	CSVDRVETGVSSGNTIYF
TRBD1	few	TRBV2	TRBJ2-7	TGTGCCAGCACGCCAGGGGGCGTGATGAAGTACTTC	CASTPGGVMKYF
.	.	TRBV7-2	TRBJ1-1	TGTGCCAGCAGCTGCCCCAGGGGAAAGACTGAAGCTTTCTTT	CASSCPRGKTEAFF
TRBD1	.	TRBV18	TRBJ2-5	TGTGCCAGCTCACCATTCCCCAGGGGGGAGACCCAGTACTTC	CASSPFPRGETQYF
.	.	TRBV13	TRBJ2-7	TGTGCCAGCAGCTCGGACGGGAGCTCCTACGAGCAGTACTTC	CASSSDGSSYEQYF
TRBD1	.	TRBV29-1	TRBJ2-7	TGCAGCGTATGGGACAGCTCCTACGAGCAGTACTTC	CSVWDSSYEQYF
TRBD1	.	TRBV5-1	TRBJ2-5	TGCGCCAGCAGCTTTGATCCCCCGGGACAGGGTTACCAAGAGACCCAGTACTTC	CASSFDPPGQGYQETQYF
.	.	TRBV11-2	TRBJ1-1	TGTGCCAGCAGCTACGTTTCTAGCTTGGCTACGGGGACTGAAGCTTTCTTT	CASSYVSSLATGTEAFF
.	.	TRBV7-9	TRBJ1-5	TGTGCCAGCAGCGCCCGACAGACGAATCAGCCCCAGCATTTT	CASSARQTNQPQHF
.	.	TRBV4-1	TRBJ1-1	TGCGCCAGCAGCCAAGCGGAGTTTAACACTGAAGCTTTCTTT	CASSQAEFNTEAFF
.	few	TRBV4-1	TRBJ1-1	TGCGCCAGCAGCGAAAAACAGGTGGACACTGAAGCTTTCTTT	CASSEKQVDTEAFF